Each of the 19 T cell receptor beta chains below was sequenced from the same sample in a study of OX40 agonist ivuxolimab in advanced cancers. TCRdb keeps only in-frame clones here, not all; method: immunoSEQ multiplex PCR. The sample lists tens of thousands of clones, roughly 90% seen once, with approximately 11% in the top ten. The source material was CD4+ or CD8+ T cells sorted from blood, sampled in a trial of the OX40 agonist ivuxolimab. These receptors were collected from an adult with an advanced solid tumor such as melanoma, head and neck, liver or kidney cancer.

This chain uses TRBV5-8 with TRBJ2-5; the D gene is possibly TRBD1 (6 bases). The germline V gene has CDR1 SGHTS and CDR2 YDEGEE. V was pared by 4 bases and J by 5 bases, with 15 bases between. There are 14 residues in the CDR3. The CDR3 DNA follows: TGTGCCAGCAGCCCCCCGGGACACGAGGAGACCCAGTACTTC. This codes for CASSPPGHEETQYF.

The chain combines TRBV19 with TRBJ1-6; TRBD1 matches 8 bases. Germline CDR1 reads LNHDA; CDR2 reads SQIVND (reference sequence). J lost 7 bases, V lost 5 bases, and 4 bases had no gene match. CDR3 size: 14 residues. Here the CDR3 reads CASSVTGANSPLHF. The DNA of the CDR3 is TGTGCCAGTAGTGTGACAGGGGCCAATTCACCCCTCCACTTT.

The chain couples TRBV19 to TRBJ2-3; D is uncertain. This CDR3 is 16 amino acids long. Trimming shortened V by 3 bases and J by 4 bases, and 17 bases separated the two germline ends. Looked up from germline, CDR1 is LNHDA and CDR2 is SQIVND (reference sequence). The CDR3 DNA follows: TGTGCCAGTAGTATCTACCGGGCTCCAACTTCAGATACGCAGTATTTT. Its protein product is CASSIYRAPTSDTQYF.

V gene TRBV6-8 combines with J gene TRBJ2-7, with 7 bases identical to TRBD2. V lost 5 bases and J lost 2; bases outside the gene matches: 3. The germline gives CDR1 MNHGY, CDR2 SAAAGT. This CDR3 has 13 amino acids. In DNA, the CDR3 is TGTGCCAGCAGTAGAGGGAGGGCCTACGAGCAGTACTTC. Its translation: CASSRGRAYEQYF.

This chain uses TRBV5-1 with TRBJ2-2; D unclear. The germline CDR1 and CDR2 sequences are SGHRS and YFSETQ. V lost 4 bases and J lost 2, with 6 bases in between. This CDR3 has 13 residues. CDR3 coding DNA: TGCGCCAGCAGCCTAGATAACACCGGGGAGCTGTTTTTT. Translated, it gives CASSLDNTGELFF. Drawing the rest from reference TRBV5-1 and TRBJ2-2, the complete variable domain is KAGVTQTPRYLIKTRGQQVTLSCSPISGHRSVSWYQQTPGQGLQFLFEYFSETQRNKGNFPGRFSGRQFSNSRSEMNVSTLELGDSALYLCASSLDNTGELFFGEGSRLTVL.

The rearrangement links TRBV19 to TRBJ1-4; D is perhaps TRBD1 (6 bases). This CDR3 has 16 amino acids. The V gene lost 11 bases and the J gene lost 7 bases, with 26 bases spanning the gap. Germline V lookup: CDR1 LNHDA, CDR2 SQIVND (reference sequence). CDR3 sequence reads: CASNRGHPEGSEKLFF. The CDR3, as DNA: TGTGCCTCAAATCGGGGACACCCGGAGGGAAGTGAAAAACTGTTTTTT.

The chain employs TRBV7-3 and TRBJ1-3; 8 positions agree with TRBD1. The J segment lost 4 bases and the V segment lost 4 bases, leaving 9 bases of the junction unmatched. CDR3 length: 16 amino acids. The germline V gene has CDR1 SGHTA and CDR2 FQGTGA. In DNA, the CDR3 is TGTGCCAGCAGCTCTAAAGGACAGGGAGGAGGAAACACCATATATTTT. Its protein product is CASSSKGQGGGNTIYF.

V gene TRBV6-5 combines with J gene TRBJ1-1; possible D gene TRBD1, 6 bases. This CDR3 comprises 13 residues. V lost 0 bases and J lost 9, with 11 bases in between. CDR1 is MNHEY and CDR2 is SVGAGI in the germline V gene. In DNA, the CDR3 is TGTGCCAGCAGTTACTCGATGACAGGCCAAGCTTTCTTT. Amino acids: CASSYSMTGQAFF.

J is TRBJ2-5 and V is TRBV9; a possible D gene is TRBD2 (7 bases). The CDR3 is made up of 15 amino acids. Germline assignment: CDR1 SGDLS and CDR2 YYNGEE. Trimming removed 4 bases from V and 2 bases from J, with 15 bases in between. The CDR3 sequence: CASSLGGAGQETQYF. The CDR3 nucleotides are TGTGCCAGCAGCCTAGGGGGGGCGGGGCAAGAGACCCAGTACTTC.

This chain connects TRBV28 to TRBJ2-2; perhaps TRBD1 as D (6 bases). CDR3 length equals 12 residues. The germline CDR1 and CDR2 sequences are MDHEN and SYDVKM. Trimming stripped 5 bases from V and 13 bases from J, with 14 bases between. This CDR3 reads CASSHTGMGLFF. CDR3 DNA: TGTGCCAGCAGTCATACAGGGATGGGGCTGTTTTTT.

The chain recombines TRBV5-1 with TRBJ1-2, with a weak D call TRBD1 (5 bases). This CDR3 spans 13 amino acids. CDR1 is SGHRS, CDR2 YFSETQ, per germline. Trimming stripped 4 bases from V and 0 bases from J, with 7 bases between. CDR3: CASSDRANYGYTF. Here the CDR3 DNA reads TGCGCCAGCAGCGACAGAGCTAACTATGGCTACACCTTC.

The CDR3 nucleotides are TGTGCCAGCAGTATTCAGCCGGGGGGAAACACCATATATTTT. Translating gives CASSIQPGGNTIYF. This chain joins TRBV27 and TRBJ1-3; D gene unclear. This CDR3 has 14 residues. Germline V gene lookup returns CDR1 MNHEY and CDR2 SMNVEV (reference sequence). Between the trimmed V and J ends, which lost 5 bases and 4 bases, there was a span of 12 bases.

This clone was seen a handful of times. The genes are TRBV11-2 and TRBJ2-7; 10 bases map to TRBD1. V was pared by 5 bases and J by 5 bases, with 9 bases of the junction left unmatched. CDR3 length equals 15 residues. CDR1 is SGHAT, CDR2 FQNNGV, per germline. CDR3 DNA: TGTGCCAGCAGCAGAGGGACAGGGGAAATAAACGAGCAGTACTTC. As protein: CASSRGTGEINEQYF. The full variable domain, with the rest looked up from reference TRBV11-2 and TRBJ2-7, is EAGVAQSPRYKIIEKRQSVAFWCNPISGHATLYWYQQILGQGPKLLIQFQNNGVVDDSQLPKDRFSAERLKGVDSTLKIQPAKLEDSAVYLCASSRGTGEINEQYFGPGTRLTVT.

The count of this clone is one. One end of the junction varies from germline; a read error may be responsible. V and J are TRBV7-7 and TRBJ2-2; possibly TRBD2 for D (7 bases). Germline loops: CDR1 SSHAT, CDR2 FNYEAQ (reference sequence). The CDR3 has 16 residues. Written as DNA, the CDR3 is TGTGCTAGCAGCCTCCAAGCGGGACACAACACCGGGGAGCTGTTTTTT. The encoded protein is CASSLQAGHNTGELFF. Based on the CDR3 plus reference TRBV7-7 and TRBJ2-2, the full variable domain is GAGVSQSPRYKVTKRGQDVTLRCDPISSHATLYWYQQALGQGPEFLTYFNYEAQPDKSGLPSDRFSAERPEGSISTLTIQRTEQRDSAMYRCASSLQAGHNTGELFFGEGSRLTVL.

This chain joins TRBV5-6 and TRBJ1-2; D is perhaps TRBD1 (5 bases). V was shortened by 4 bases and J by 3 bases, with 16 bases between the two germline ends. CDR3 size: 15 residues. Germline V gene lookup returns CDR1 SGHDT and CDR2 YYEEEE. CDR3 bases: TGTGCCAGCAGCGGATTGGGACGGGGGTACTATGGCTACACCTTC. Amino acids: CASSGLGRGYYGYTF.

The chain couples TRBV2 to TRBJ1-1, with a possible D match to TRBD1 (6 bases). The V end was cut by 6 bases, the J end by 3 bases, with 17 bases between. The CDR3 consists of 15 residues. Germline V gene data show CDR1 as SNHLY and CDR2 as FYNNEI. DNA of the CDR3: TGTGCCAGCAGAACTAGGGATGGGGGCTACACTGAAGCTTTCTTT. Encoded protein: CASRTRDGGYTEAFF.

This clone was counted a single time. The gene calls are TRBV5-1 and TRBJ1-1; a weak D match, TRBD1 (6 bases). The CDR3 runs 14 residues. The ends were cut back, 1 base at V and 3 bases at J, with 10 bases in the middle. Looked up from germline, CDR1 is SGHRS and CDR2 is YFSETQ. CDR3 amino acids: CASSLTGRDTEAFF. The DNA of the CDR3 is TGCGCCAGCAGCTTGACAGGGCGAGACACTGAAGCTTTCTTT.

The CDR3 sequence is CASSPAGTATEAFF. The CDR3, as DNA: TGTGCCAGCAGTCCCGCCGGGACCGCGACTGAAGCTTTCTTT. The rearrangement uses TRBV28 and TRBJ1-1, with a tentative D call TRBD1 (5 bases). Germline V gives CDR1 MDHEN, CDR2 SYDVKM. This CDR3 comprises 14 residues. Trimming removed 5 bases from V and 5 bases from J, with 15 bases in between.

The J gene is TRBJ1-2, the V gene TRBV11-1; the D gene is possibly TRBD1 (5 bases). V dropped 3 bases and J dropped 0 bases, with 11 bases sitting between them. The CDR3 extends over 15 amino acids. The germline V gene has CDR1 SGHAT and CDR2 FQDESV (reference sequence). CDR3 region: CASSFDSFSNYGYTF. The DNA of the CDR3 is TGTGCCAGCAGCTTTGACAGCTTTTCTAACTATGGCTACACCTTC.